This T cell receptor beta chain was retrieved from a study of blood T cell repertoires in COVID-19. Turning to the study itself: Samples of COVID-19 (acute and convalescent) were obtained from the United States, Italy and Spain. Nucleic acid was either cDNA or gDNA, and it came from T cells, B-cell-depleted T cells, or PBMCs.

Per the study methods: It was from reference gene primer amplification that nucleated cell counts were estimated. Profiling relied on immunoSEQ multiplex PCR, and the TCRdb table lists in-frame clones only, not all of them. V and J calls and clone size are those listed in that table; D and trimming were worked out from the DNA. In the table there are 250,000 to 400,000 clones, about 87% of which are singletons. Trimming left V 3 bases short and J 7 bases short, with 12 bases between. The germline V gene encodes CDR1 MDHEN and CDR2 SYDVKM. The length of the CDR3 is 14 residues. The chain employs TRBV28 and TRBJ1-4; D is possibly TRBD1 (5 bases). The sequencing input was peripheral blood. The sequence was collected from a woman in her twenties or thirties with COVID-19, enrolled during active disease. In DNA, the CDR3 is TGTGCCAGCAGTTTCGCCAGGGTGGGTGAAAAACTGTTTTTT. Protein sequence: CASSFARVGEKLFF.